The 32 T cell receptor beta chains in this list originate from one sample, sequenced in a study of blood T cells in healthy people across ages. Through a sample-barcoded 5' primer and a J-beta primer mix, a second PCR was run for roughly 7 to 11 cycles. TCRdb called the 5' RACE reads again in MiXCR, with one record for every CDR3 protein. The sample lists 1.4 million to 1.5 million distinct CDR3 sequences, 35% to 45% seen once, with 7.9% in the top ten. Specimen: blood. The receptors shown here come from a young woman in good health.

This clonotype was recorded a few times. V is TRBV29-1 and J is TRBJ1-3; 7 bases are shared with TRBD1. J lost 4 bases, V lost 4 bases, and 4 bases had no gene match. Germline CDR1 SQVTM, CDR2 ANQGSEA. The CDR3 extends over 13 amino acids. The CDR3 nucleotides are TGCAGCGTTGCGACAGGGCGGGGAAACACCATATATTTT. This sequence encodes CSVATGRGNTIYF. Supplemented by reference TRBV29-1 and TRBJ1-3, the full variable domain reads SAVISQKPSRDICQRGTSLTIQCQVDSQVTMMFWYRQQPGQSLTLIATANQGSEATYESGFVIDKFPISRPNLTFSTLTVSNMSPEDSSIYLCSVATGRGNTIYFGEGSWLTVV.

The chain has TRBV12-3 or TRBV12-4 and TRBJ2-7, with D hard to call. The CDR3 extends over 13 amino acids. The V end was cut by 3 bases, the J end by 2 bases, with 8 bases between. DNA for the CDR3: TGTGCCAGCAGTTTGTTAGACACCTACGAGCAGTACTTC. Its translation is CASSLLDTYEQYF.

This clonotype showed up just a few times. Because it lacks the conserved phenylalanine or tryptophan at the end, this CDR3 is likely a read error. The chain combines TRBV2 with TRBJ2-7; possible D gene TRBD2, 6 bases. Trimming left V 6 bases short and J 0 bases short, with 15 bases between. From germline, CDR1 is SNHLY and CDR2 FYNNEI. This CDR3 has 15 residues. CDR3 in DNA: TGTGCCAGCAGGGGAGGAGCGGCGAGCTCCTACGAGCAGTACTTA. It encodes CASRGGAASSYEQYL.

This clonotype was counted between two and nine times. The genes are TRBV7-8 and TRBJ2-7; D uncertain. The CDR3 contains 16 residues. Looked up from germline, CDR1 is SGHVS and CDR2 is FQNEAQ. Trimming cost V 1 base and J 0 bases, with 13 bases left between them. The CDR3 DNA is TGTGCCAGCAGCTTAGTTTTCCGCGGAGACTCCTACGAGCAGTACTTC. Translation: CASSLVFRGDSYEQYF.

This chain uses TRBV12-3 or TRBV12-4 with TRBJ2-7, with D tentatively TRBD1 or TRBD2 (6 bases each). CDR3 length equals 15 residues. V gave up 5 bases and J gave up 7 bases, with 21 bases separating them. The chain's CDR3 is CASSPTDGGYNEQYF. CDR3 nucleotide sequence: TGTGCCAGCAGTCCAACGGACGGGGGCTACAATGAGCAGTACTTC.

The chain couples TRBV4-1 to TRBJ1-2; D unclear. The CDR3 extends over 13 amino acids. CDR1 MGHRA and CDR2 YSYEKL come from the germline V gene. V was trimmed by 2 bases and J by 4 bases, leaving 8 bases between them. The CDR3 nucleotides read TGCGCCAGCAGCCAACTCCCCAGCTATGGCTACACCTTC. This codes for CASSQLPSYGYTF.

This clonotype appeared once. V gene TRBV27 combines with J gene TRBJ2-3; D is perhaps TRBD1 (6 bases). This CDR3 is built from 14 residues. Trimming pared 5 bases from V and 0 bases from J, leaving 9 bases between. The germline V gene encodes CDR1 MNHEY and CDR2 SMNVEV (reference sequence). The CDR3 DNA is TGTGCCAGCAGTGCCACAGGGAGCACAGATACGCAGTATTTT. Translating it yields CASSATGSTDTQYF.

The V call is TRBV7-8, the J call TRBJ2-2, with D possibly matching TRBD1 (5 bases). V lost 3 bases, J lost 6 bases, and 11 bases lay in between. Looked up from germline, CDR1 is SGHVS and CDR2 is FQNEAQ. The CDR3 runs 14 residues. CDR3 amino acids: CASSLVEGAGELFF. In DNA form, the CDR3 reads TGTGCCAGCAGCTTGGTAGAAGGGGCCGGGGAGCTGTTTTTT.

For the CDR3, the DNA is TGCAGTGCTCCACCCCCAGGGAGATATAGCAATCAGCCCCAGCATTTT. Translating it yields CSAPPPGRYSNQPQHF. This rearrangement joins TRBV20-1 to TRBJ1-5; TRBD1 might be the D (5 bases). Deletions cut 5 bases from V and 0 bases from J, with 17 bases between. In germline, CDR1 is DFQATT, CDR2 SNEGSKA (reference sequence). CDR3 size: 16 residues.

The chain couples TRBV29-1 to TRBJ1-6, with D possibly TRBD1 on 5 matching bases. Germline CDR1 SQVTM, CDR2 ANQGSEA. Trimming shortened V by 4 bases and J by 2 bases, and 9 bases separated the two germline ends. There are 14 residues in the CDR3. CDR3 DNA sequence: TGCAGCGTTGGGGCAGGGACCTATAATTCACCCCTCCACTTT. Protein sequence: CSVGAGTYNSPLHF.

This clonotype was detected only a few times. The rearrangement links TRBV20-1 to TRBJ1-1, with a possible D match to TRBD1 (6 bases). This CDR3 region has 13 residues. V lost 4 bases and J lost 5, with 14 bases in between. CDR1 DFQATT and CDR2 SNEGSKA come from the germline V gene (reference sequence). CDR3 sequence (DNA): TGCAGTGCTAAGGGGGGGGGCGAAACTGAAGCTTTCTTT. It translates to CSAKGGGETEAFF.

This clonotype was observed a few times. The genes are TRBV30 and TRBJ2-1; 7 nucleotides match TRBD2. The CDR3 loop spans 16 amino acids. V dropped 0 bases and J dropped 6; count of bases not matched to a gene: 11. Germline CDR1 and CDR2: GTSNPN and SVGIG (reference sequence). The DNA for the CDR3 is TGTGCCTGGAGTGTATGGCGCGGGAGAACGGTCAATGAGCAGTTCTTC. This codes for CAWSVWRGRTVNEQFF.

The chain links TRBV6-1 to TRBJ2-7; D unresolved. Germline V lookup: CDR1 MNHNS, CDR2 SASEGT. This CDR3 is built from 15 residues. Trimming removed 7 bases from V and 4 bases from J, with 20 bases in between. The CDR3 sequence: CASTTKGRPPYEQYF. In nucleotides, the CDR3 is TGTGCCAGCACCACAAAAGGCAGGCCGCCTTACGAGCAGTACTTC.

The rearrangement links TRBV27 to TRBJ2-7; D is perhaps TRBD2 (7 bases). This CDR3 contains 14 residues. Per the germline V gene, CDR1 is MNHEY and CDR2 is SMNVEV (reference sequence). V gave up 10 bases and J gave up 5 bases, with 21 bases separating them. The CDR3 loop reads CATWGREKPHEQYF. DNA of the CDR3: TGTGCCACCTGGGGGCGGGAGAAGCCCCACGAGCAGTACTTC.

This clonotype has at least ten counts. V gene TRBV4-1 combines with J gene TRBJ2-1, with no clear D. The germline V gene encodes CDR1 MGHRA and CDR2 YSYEKL. Trimming stripped 1 base from V and 3 bases from J, with 7 bases between. This CDR3 is built from 14 residues. CDR3: CASSQGNVYNEQFF. Here the CDR3 DNA reads TGCGCCAGCAGCCAAGGAAACGTCTACAATGAGCAGTTCTTC.

This clonotype appeared a few times. This chain uses TRBV11-2 with TRBJ1-1, with D perhaps TRBD1 (5 bases). Trimming removed 0 bases at V and 1 base at J, with 9 bases between. In germline, CDR1 is SGHAT, CDR2 FQNNGV. The CDR3 is 15 residues long. CDR3 sequence (DNA): TGTGCCAGCAGCTTAGAGGGGGGTGGGAACACTGAAGCTTTCTTT. As protein: CASSLEGGGNTEAFF.

This clonotype was picked up a small number of times. V and J are TRBV12-3 or TRBV12-4 and TRBJ2-5; D possibly corresponds to TRBD2 (5 bases). The ends were cut back, 7 bases at V and 11 bases at J, with 14 bases in the middle. The CDR3 runs 11 residues. CDR3 sequence (DNA): TGTGCCAGCACCCTACTAGGTGAGCAGTACTTC. Amino acids: CASTLLGEQYF.

The chain uses TRBV6-1 and TRBJ2-7; TRBD2 matches 7 bases. With V trimmed by 1 base and J by 4 bases, 13 bases remained unmatched. Germline loops: CDR1 MNHNS, CDR2 SASEGT. The CDR3 consists of 17 residues. DNA of the CDR3: TGTGCCAGCAGTGAAGTTAGAGGGGCTGCCGGGAGGTACGAGCAGTACTTC. Translated: CASSEVRGAAGRYEQYF.

At least ten counts were recorded for this clonotype. The chain's CDR3 is CASSPPGQSYEQYF. The CDR3 nucleotides read TGTGCCAGCTCACCACCGGGACAGTCCTACGAGCAGTACTTC. The chain couples TRBV3-1 to TRBJ2-7, with 7 bases identical to TRBD1. There are 14 residues in the CDR3. The V and J ends lost 8 bases and 1 base, in that order; junction bases with no gene match: 8. CDR1 is LGHDT and CDR2 is YNNKEL in the germline V gene (reference sequence).

This clonotype has only a few counts. This chain uses TRBV7-2 with TRBJ2-1, with D possibly TRBD2 on 5 matching bases. CDR1 is SGHTA and CDR2 is FQGNSA in the germline V gene. The V gene lost 2 bases and the J gene lost 5 bases, with 7 bases spanning the gap. The length of the CDR3 is 13 residues. The CDR3 DNA is TGTGCCAGCAGCTTATTAGCGAACAATGAGCAGTTCTTC. This gives the protein CASSLLANNEQFF.

The table lists this clonotype with a few counts. The chain has TRBV12-3 or TRBV12-4 and TRBJ1-3; D is ambiguous. This CDR3 is built from 13 residues. V gave up 5 bases and J gave up 10 bases, with 15 bases separating them. The CDR3: CASSPLSGSTIYF. The CDR3 nucleotides are TGTGCCAGCAGTCCCCTGTCTGGTTCTACCATATATTTT.

The rearrangement uses TRBV13 and TRBJ2-3, with 10 bases lining up with TRBD2. The CDR3 has 15 amino acids. Per the germline V gene, CDR1 is PRHDT and CDR2 is FYEKMQ (reference sequence). Trimming removed 5 bases from V and 3 bases from J; junction bases left unmatched: 5. This CDR3 is CASSRAGGLTDTQYF. The CDR3 nucleotides are TGTGCCAGCAGCCGAGCGGGGGGGCTGACAGATACGCAGTATTTT.

The chain is built from TRBV20-1 and TRBJ1-5, with TRBD1 matching 8 bases. The germline V gene encodes CDR1 DFQATT and CDR2 SNEGSKA (reference sequence). V gave up 1 base and J gave up 7 bases; unmatched junction bases: 15. The CDR3 sequence is 17 residues long. In DNA form, the CDR3 reads TGCAGTGCTAGAGTTGTCGGACAGGGAGGGATTGAACAGCCCCAGCATTTT. It translates to CSARVVGQGGIEQPQHF.

This sequence joins TRBV29-1 and TRBJ1-4; possibly TRBD1 for D (5 bases). Germline-derived CDR1 and CDR2 are SQVTM and ANQGSEA. Between the trimmed V and J ends, which lost 7 bases and 2 bases, there was a span of 11 bases. This CDR3 is built from 13 residues. The CDR3 here is CSAYRSTNEKLFF. CDR3 bases: TGCAGCGCCTACAGGTCCACTAATGAAAAACTGTTTTTT. The variable domain in full, with the rest retrieved from reference TRBV29-1 and TRBJ1-4, is SAVISQKPSRDICQRGTSLTIQCQVDSQVTMMFWYRQQPGQSLTLIATANQGSEATYESGFVIDKFPISRPNLTFSTLTVSNMSPEDSSIYLCSAYRSTNEKLFFGSGTQLSVL.

In this sample, this clonotype turned up once. The V call is TRBV3-1, the J call TRBJ2-5, with D maybe TRBD2 (6 bases). Trimming took off 9 bases at V and 11 bases at J, with 22 bases between the two ends. CDR1 LGHDT and CDR2 YNNKEL come from the germline V gene (reference sequence). There are 13 residues in the CDR3. This chain's CDR3 is CASQGTRPLEQYF. In nucleotides, the CDR3 is TGTGCCAGTCAAGGGACTCGACCCCTGGAGCAGTACTTC.

The table lists this clonotype with a few counts. The J gene is TRBJ2-4, the V gene TRBV3-1, with 8 bases lining up with TRBD2. The J call may be wrong; the DNA end is better matched by TRBJ2-7. This CDR3 contains 14 residues. The germline V gene has CDR1 LGHDT and CDR2 YNNKEL (reference sequence). DNA of the CDR3: TGTGCCAGCAGCCAAGATGGTCGGGAGGGCGAGCAGTACTTC. This sequence encodes CASSQDGREGEQYF.

The chain has TRBV6-5 and TRBJ1-6; D may be TRBD1 (5 bases). This CDR3 contains 14 residues. CDR1 is MNHEY and CDR2 is SVGAGI in the germline V gene. Trimming took 8 bases from V and 8 from J, leaving 16 bases between them. The CDR3 sequence is CASRGTIGHSPLHF. DNA of the CDR3: TGTGCCAGCCGGGGGACTATTGGGCATTCACCCCTCCACTTT.

The chain is built from TRBV9 and TRBJ1-5, with D possibly matching TRBD1 (6 bases). With 2 bases removed from V and 7 bases from J, the gap between germline ends came to 13 bases. The CDR3 consists of 14 residues. Germline V gene data show CDR1 as SGDLS and CDR2 as YYNGEE. CDR3 sequence: CASSVSPGDQPQHF. CDR3 nucleotide sequence: TGTGCCAGCAGCGTCTCTCCAGGGGACCAGCCCCAGCATTTT.

This clonotype has a handful of counts. J is TRBJ2-6 and V is TRBV10-3; D is perhaps TRBD1 (6 bases). The CDR3 sequence is 15 residues long. The germline CDR1 and CDR2 sequences are ENHRY and SYGVKD. The V end was cut by 3 bases, the J end by 2 bases, with 8 bases between. The CDR3 region is CAISDRGTGANVLTF. CDR3 DNA sequence: TGTGCCATCAGTGATAGGGGGACTGGGGCCAACGTCCTGACTTTC.

This clonotype was counted between two and nine times. This sequence joins TRBV6-6 and TRBJ2-7; a weak D match, TRBD2 (5 bases). CDR1 and CDR2 (germline): MNHNY, SVGAGI (reference sequence). V was pared by 7 bases and J by 5 bases, with 15 bases between. The CDR3 totals 13 residues. The CDR3 nucleotides are TGTGCCAGCACCCAAGCTTCGGGAAACGAGCAGTACTTC. The encoded protein is CASTQASGNEQYF.

The chain uses TRBV27 and TRBJ2-5; 9 positions agree with TRBD2. Germline CDR1 reads MNHEY; CDR2 reads SMNVEV (reference sequence). V lost 1 base and J lost 0; bases outside the gene matches: 21. The CDR3 loop spans 22 amino acids. The CDR3 protein is CASSLLPTKAGGPPLYQETQYF. CDR3 nucleotides: TGTGCCAGCAGTTTATTACCTACTAAAGCGGGGGGACCCCCGCTCTACCAAGAGACCCAGTACTTC.

J is TRBJ2-1 and V is TRBV20-1, with 7 bases lining up with TRBD1. The V gene's germline CDR1 is DFQATT and CDR2 SNEGSKA (reference sequence). This CDR3 is 16 amino acids long. V lost 0 bases and J lost 0; bases outside the gene matches: 5. The CDR3 coding sequence is TGCAGTGCTAGAGATCCGGGACAGAGCTCCTACAATGAGCAGTTCTTC. Protein sequence: CSARDPGQSSYNEQFF.